This TCR beta chain was found in a study of cytomegalovirus exposure and HLA in healthy donors. Study-level information: Most donors, roughly 84% of a few hundred genotyped, fell in the Caucasian-associated ancestry cluster.

The primer mix had 60 Vbeta and 13 Jbeta primers. Clones were read by immunoSEQ multiplex PCR, and TCRdb kept only the in-frame ones, dropping some. Among 140,000 or so clones listed, around 80% were seen once. The CDR3 loop spans 19 amino acids. As to this clone: Its antigen remains unknown.

General observations from the study: Analysis was carried out at a later point, and it linked a missense DCLRE1C variant to TCR beta V- and J-gene trimming. An observed cluster of highly shared sequence variants was recorded as a likely sequencing artifact. Donor immune exposure was known only as CMV serostatus.

The receptor comes from a woman aged 25 to 45 in good health and CMV-seronegative. The rearrangement links TRBV21-1 to TRBJ2-6; the D call TRBD1 from the table was never checked on the DNA. TRBV21-1 corresponds to a pseudogene. Sequenced: PBMCs. As DNA, the CDR3 is TGTGCCAGCAGCAAATACCAGACAGGTGTTGACTCTGGGGCCAACGTCCTGACTTTC. Its translation is CASSKYQTGVDSGANVLTF.